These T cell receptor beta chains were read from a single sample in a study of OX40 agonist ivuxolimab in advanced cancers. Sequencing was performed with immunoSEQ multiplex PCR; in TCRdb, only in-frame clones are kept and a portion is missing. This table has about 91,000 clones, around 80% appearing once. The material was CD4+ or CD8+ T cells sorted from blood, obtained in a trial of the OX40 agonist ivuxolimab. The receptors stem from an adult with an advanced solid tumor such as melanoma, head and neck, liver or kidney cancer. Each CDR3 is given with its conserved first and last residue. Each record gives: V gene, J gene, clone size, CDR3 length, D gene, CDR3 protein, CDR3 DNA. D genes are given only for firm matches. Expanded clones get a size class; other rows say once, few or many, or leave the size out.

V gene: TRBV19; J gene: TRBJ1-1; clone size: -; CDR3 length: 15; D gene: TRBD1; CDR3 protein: CASSTGQGMNTEAFF; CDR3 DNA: TGTGCCAGTAGTACAGGACAGGGCATGAACACTGAAGCTTTCTTT
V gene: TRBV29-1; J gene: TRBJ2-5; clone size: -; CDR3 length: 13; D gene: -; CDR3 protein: CSVEGEGVETQYF; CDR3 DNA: TGCAGCGTTGAGGGAGAGGGGGTAGAGACCCAGTACTTC
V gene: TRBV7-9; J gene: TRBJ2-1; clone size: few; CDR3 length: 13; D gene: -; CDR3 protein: CASSFGGAWEQFF; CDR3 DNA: TGTGCCAGCAGCTTCGGCGGGGCATGGGAGCAGTTCTTC
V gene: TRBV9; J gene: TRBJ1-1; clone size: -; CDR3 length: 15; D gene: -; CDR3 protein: CASSLTLGGNTEAFF; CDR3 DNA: TGTGCCAGCAGCTTAACACTAGGCGGGAACACTGAAGCTTTCTTT
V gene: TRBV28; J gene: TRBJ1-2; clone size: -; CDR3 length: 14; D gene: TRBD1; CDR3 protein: CASSLLGGDDGYTF; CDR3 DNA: TGTGCCAGCAGTTTATTAGGGGGCGATGATGGCTACACCTTC
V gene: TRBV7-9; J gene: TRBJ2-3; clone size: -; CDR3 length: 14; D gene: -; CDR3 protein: CASSLSTSTDTQYF; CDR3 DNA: TGTGCCAGCAGCTTAAGCACTAGCACAGATACGCAGTATTTT
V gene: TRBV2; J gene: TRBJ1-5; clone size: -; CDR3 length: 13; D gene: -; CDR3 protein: CASSMGFGQPQHF; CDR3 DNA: TGTGCCAGCAGTATGGGGTTCGGGCAGCCCCAGCATTTT
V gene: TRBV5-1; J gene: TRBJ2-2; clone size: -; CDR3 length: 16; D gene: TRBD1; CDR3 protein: CASTLTGGSNTGELFF; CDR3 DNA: TGCGCCAGCACCCTCACAGGGGGCTCGAACACCGGGGAGCTGTTTTTT
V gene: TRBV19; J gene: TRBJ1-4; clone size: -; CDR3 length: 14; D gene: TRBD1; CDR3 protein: CASNTGETNEKLFF; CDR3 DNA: TGTGCCAGTAACACAGGGGAAACTAATGAAAAACTGTTTTTT
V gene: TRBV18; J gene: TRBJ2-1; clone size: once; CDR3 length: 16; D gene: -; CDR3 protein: CASSPMRVGSYNEQFF; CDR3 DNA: TGTGCCAGCTCACCGATGCGGGTAGGTTCCTACAATGAGCAGTTCTTC
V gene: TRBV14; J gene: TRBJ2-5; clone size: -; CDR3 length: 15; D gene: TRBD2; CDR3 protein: CASSQGRGGSETQYF; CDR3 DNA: TGTGCCAGCAGCCAGGGACGGGGGGGCTCGGAGACCCAGTACTTC
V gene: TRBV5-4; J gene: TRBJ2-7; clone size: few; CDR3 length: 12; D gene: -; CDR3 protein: CASSFGDTEQYF; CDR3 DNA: TGTGCCAGCAGCTTTGGAGACACTGAGCAGTACTTC
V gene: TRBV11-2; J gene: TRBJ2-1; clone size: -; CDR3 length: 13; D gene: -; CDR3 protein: CASSLSLANEQFF; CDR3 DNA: TGTGCCAGCAGCTTATCGCTGGCCAATGAGCAGTTCTTC
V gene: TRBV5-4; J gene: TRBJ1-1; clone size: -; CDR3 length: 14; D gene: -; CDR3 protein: CASSSPAGNTEAFF; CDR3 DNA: TGTGCCAGCAGCTCCCCGGCGGGGAACACTGAAGCTTTCTTT
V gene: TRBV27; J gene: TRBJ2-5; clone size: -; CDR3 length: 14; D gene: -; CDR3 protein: CASSPTERSETQYF; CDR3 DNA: TGTGCCAGCAGTCCGACGGAACGGTCGGAGACCCAGTACTTC
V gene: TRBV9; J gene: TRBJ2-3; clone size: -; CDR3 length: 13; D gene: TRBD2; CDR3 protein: CASSPRTSLIQYF; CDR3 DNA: TGTGCCAGCAGCCCTAGGACTAGCCTCATACAGTATTTT
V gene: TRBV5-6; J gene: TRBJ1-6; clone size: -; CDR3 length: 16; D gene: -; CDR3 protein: CASSPPTLRLNSPLHF; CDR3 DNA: TGTGCCAGCAGCCCCCCTACCCTCAGGTTAAATTCACCCCTCCACTTT
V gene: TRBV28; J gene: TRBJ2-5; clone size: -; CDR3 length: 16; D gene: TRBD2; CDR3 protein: CASSSSSSGGLETQYF; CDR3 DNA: TGTGCCAGCAGTTCCAGCTCTAGCGGGGGGCTGGAGACCCAGTACTTC
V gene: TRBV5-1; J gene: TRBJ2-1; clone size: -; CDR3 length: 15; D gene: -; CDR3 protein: CASSLDGGPYNEQFF; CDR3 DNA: TGCGCCAGCAGCTTGGACGGGGGGCCCTACAATGAGCAGTTCTTC
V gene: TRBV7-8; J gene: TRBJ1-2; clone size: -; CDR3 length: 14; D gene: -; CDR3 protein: CASSPTLGEGGYTF; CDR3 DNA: TGTGCCAGCAGCCCGACCTTGGGGGAGGGAGGCTACACCTTC
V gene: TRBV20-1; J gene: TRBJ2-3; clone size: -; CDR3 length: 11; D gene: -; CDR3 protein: CSALLADTQYF; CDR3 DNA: TGCAGTGCTTTACTAGCAGATACGCAGTATTTT
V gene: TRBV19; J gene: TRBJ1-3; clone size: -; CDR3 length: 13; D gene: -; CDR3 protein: CASSIPPGNTIYF; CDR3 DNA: TGTGCCAGTAGTATTCCGCCAGGAAACACCATATATTTT
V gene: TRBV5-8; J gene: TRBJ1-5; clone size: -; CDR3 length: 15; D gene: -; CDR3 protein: CASSLEGLSGQPQHF; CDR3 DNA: TGTGCCAGCAGCTTGGAGGGGTTATCGGGACAGCCCCAGCATTTT
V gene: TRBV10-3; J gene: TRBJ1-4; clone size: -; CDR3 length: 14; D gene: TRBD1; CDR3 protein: CAIRPTGTNEKLFF; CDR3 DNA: TGTGCCATCAGACCGACAGGGACTAATGAAAAACTGTTTTTT
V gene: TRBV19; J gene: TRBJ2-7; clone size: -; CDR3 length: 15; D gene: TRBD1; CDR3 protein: CASSIARGTGYEQYF; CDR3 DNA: TGTGCCAGTAGTATCGCAAGGGGGACAGGCTACGAGCAGTACTTC
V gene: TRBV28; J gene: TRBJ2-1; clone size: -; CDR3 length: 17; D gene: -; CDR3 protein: CATLSSRGRIFYNEQFF; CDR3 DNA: TGTGCCACCCTCTCGTCTCGGGGGAGGATATTTTACAATGAGCAGTTCTTC
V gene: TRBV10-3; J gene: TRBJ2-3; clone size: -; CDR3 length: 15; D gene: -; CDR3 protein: CAISEGGGGTDTQYF; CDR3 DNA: TGTGCCATCAGTGAAGGTGGAGGCGGCACAGATACGCAGTATTTT
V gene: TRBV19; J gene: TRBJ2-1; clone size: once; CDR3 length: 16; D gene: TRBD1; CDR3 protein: CASRKVSPGGLNEQFF; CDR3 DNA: TGTGCCAGTCGCAAAGTATCCCCAGGGGGTCTCAATGAGCAGTTCTTC
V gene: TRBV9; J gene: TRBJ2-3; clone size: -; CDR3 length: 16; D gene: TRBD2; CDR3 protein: CASSFSGAASSDTQYF; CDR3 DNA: TGTGCCAGCAGCTTTAGCGGGGCCGCTTCCTCAGATACGCAGTATTTT
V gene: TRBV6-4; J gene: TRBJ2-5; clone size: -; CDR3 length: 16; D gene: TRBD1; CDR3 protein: CASSDSSRGRRETQYF; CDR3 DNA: TGTGCCAGCAGTGACTCAAGCAGGGGGCGAAGGGAGACCCAGTACTTC
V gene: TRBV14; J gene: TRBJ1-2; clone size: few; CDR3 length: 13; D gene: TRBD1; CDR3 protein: CASSPGQFYGYTF; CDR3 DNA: TGTGCCAGCAGCCCGGGACAGTTTTATGGCTACACCTTC
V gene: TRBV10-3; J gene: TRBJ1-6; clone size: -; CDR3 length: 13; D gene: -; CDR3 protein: CASGQEKNSPLHF; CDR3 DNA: TGTGCCTCGGGACAAGAGAAGAATTCACCCCTCCACTTT
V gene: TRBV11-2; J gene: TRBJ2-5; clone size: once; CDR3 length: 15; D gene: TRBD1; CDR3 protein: CASSFGDRVGETQYF; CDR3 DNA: TGTGCCAGCAGCTTTGGGGACAGGGTCGGAGAGACCCAGTACTTC
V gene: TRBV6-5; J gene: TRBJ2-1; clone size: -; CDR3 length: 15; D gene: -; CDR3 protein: CASSSRDISYNEQFF; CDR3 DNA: TGTGCCAGCAGTTCGCGGGACATATCATACAATGAGCAGTTCTTC
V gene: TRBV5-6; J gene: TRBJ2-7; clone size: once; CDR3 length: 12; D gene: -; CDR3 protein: CASSYLSYEQYF; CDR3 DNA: TGTGCCAGCAGCTACCTCTCCTACGAGCAGTACTTC
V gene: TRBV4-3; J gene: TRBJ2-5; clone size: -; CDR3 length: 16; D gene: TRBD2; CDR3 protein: CASSPRGGGGQETQYF; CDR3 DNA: TGCGCCAGCAGCCCTCGGGGGGGCGGGGGACAAGAGACCCAGTACTTC
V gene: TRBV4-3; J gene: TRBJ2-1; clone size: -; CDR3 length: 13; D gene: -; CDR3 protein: CASSQVAYNEQFF; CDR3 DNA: TGCGCCAGCAGCCAAGTAGCCTACAATGAGCAGTTCTTC
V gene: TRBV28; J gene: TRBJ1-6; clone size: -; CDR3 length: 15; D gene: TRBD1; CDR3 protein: CASSLRDRAGSPLHF; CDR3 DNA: TGTGCCAGCAGTTTACGGGACAGGGCTGGCTCACCCCTCCACTTT
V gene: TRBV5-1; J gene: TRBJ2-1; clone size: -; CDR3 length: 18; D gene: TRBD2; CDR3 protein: CASSFMMTSGVTYNEQFF; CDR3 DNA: TGCGCCAGCAGCTTTATGATGACTAGCGGGGTAACCTACAATGAGCAGTTCTTC
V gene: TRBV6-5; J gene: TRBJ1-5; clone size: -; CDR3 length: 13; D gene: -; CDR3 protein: CASRGSSNQPQHF; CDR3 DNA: TGTGCCAGCAGGGGGAGTAGCAATCAGCCCCAGCATTTT
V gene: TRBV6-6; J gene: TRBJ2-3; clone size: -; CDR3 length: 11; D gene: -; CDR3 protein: CASSRTDTQYF; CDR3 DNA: TGTGCCAGCAGTCGCACAGATACGCAGTATTTT
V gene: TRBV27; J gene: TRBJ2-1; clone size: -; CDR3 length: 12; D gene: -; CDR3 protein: CASRSAYNEQFF; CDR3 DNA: TGTGCCAGCAGGTCGGCCTACAATGAGCAGTTCTTC
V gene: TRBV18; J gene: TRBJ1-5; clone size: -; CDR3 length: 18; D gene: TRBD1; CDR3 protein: CASSPRGQGGRSNQPQHF; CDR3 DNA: TGTGCCAGCTCACCAAGGGGACAGGGGGGACGTAGCAATCAGCCCCAGCATTTT
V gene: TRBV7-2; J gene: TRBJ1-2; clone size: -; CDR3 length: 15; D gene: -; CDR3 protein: CASSLERGSNYGYTF; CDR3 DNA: TGTGCCAGCAGCTTAGAGAGAGGATCTAACTATGGCTACACCTTC
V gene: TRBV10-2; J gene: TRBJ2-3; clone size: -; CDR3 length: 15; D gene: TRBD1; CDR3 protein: CASSGPGQGTDTQYF; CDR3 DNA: TGCGCCAGCAGCGGACCGGGACAGGGGACAGATACGCAGTATTTT
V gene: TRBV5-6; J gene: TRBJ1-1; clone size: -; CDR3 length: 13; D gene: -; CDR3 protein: CASIDMMNTEAFF; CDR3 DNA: TGTGCCAGCATCGACATGATGAACACTGAAGCTTTCTTT
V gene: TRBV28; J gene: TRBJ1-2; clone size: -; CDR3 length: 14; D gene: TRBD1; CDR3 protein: CASSDGQGNYGYTF; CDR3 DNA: TGTGCCAGCAGTGACGGACAGGGCAACTATGGCTACACCTTC
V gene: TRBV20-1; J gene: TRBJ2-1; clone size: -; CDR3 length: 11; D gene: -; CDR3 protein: CSVAPGDEQFF; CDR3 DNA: TGCAGTGTTGCGCCAGGGGATGAGCAGTTCTTC
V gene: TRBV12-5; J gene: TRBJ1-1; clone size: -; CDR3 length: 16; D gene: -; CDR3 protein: CASGPDRGPGKTEAFF; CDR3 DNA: TGTGCTAGTGGTCCGGACCGGGGACCAGGGAAGACTGAAGCTTTCTTT
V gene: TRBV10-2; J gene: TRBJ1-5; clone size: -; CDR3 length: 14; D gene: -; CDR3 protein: CASSPTESNQPQHF; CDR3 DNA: TGCGCCAGCAGCCCGACAGAGAGCAATCAGCCCCAGCATTTT
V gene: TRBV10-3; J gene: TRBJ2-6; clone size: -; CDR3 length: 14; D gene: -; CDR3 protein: CAISGGTGANVLTF; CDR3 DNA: TGTGCCATCAGTGGGGGGACTGGGGCCAACGTCCTGACTTTC
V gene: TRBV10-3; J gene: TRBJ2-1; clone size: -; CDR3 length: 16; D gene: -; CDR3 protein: CAISDNQGSSYNEQFF; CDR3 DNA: TGTGCCATCAGTGATAATCAGGGGTCCTCCTACAATGAGCAGTTCTTC
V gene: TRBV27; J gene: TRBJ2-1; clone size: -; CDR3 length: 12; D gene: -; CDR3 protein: CASSKGVVEQFF; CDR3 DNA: TGTGCCAGCAGCAAGGGAGTAGTCGAGCAGTTCTTC
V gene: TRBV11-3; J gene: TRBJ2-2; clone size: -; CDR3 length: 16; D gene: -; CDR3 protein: CASSPSGTPNTGELFF; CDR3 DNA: TGTGCCAGCAGCCCGAGTGGGACTCCGAACACCGGGGAGCTGTTTTTT
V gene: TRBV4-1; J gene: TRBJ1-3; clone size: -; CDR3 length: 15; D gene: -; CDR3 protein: CASSPTGREGNTIYF; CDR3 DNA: TGCGCCAGCAGCCCGACCGGCAGGGAGGGAAACACCATATATTTT
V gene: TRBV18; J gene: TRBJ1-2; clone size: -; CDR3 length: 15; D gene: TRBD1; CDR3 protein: CASSPERSTGFGYTF; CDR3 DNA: TGTGCCAGCTCACCGGAACGGTCGACAGGGTTTGGCTACACCTTC
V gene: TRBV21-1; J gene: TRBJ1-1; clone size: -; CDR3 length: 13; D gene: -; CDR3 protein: CASRGPQDTEAFF; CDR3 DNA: TGTGCCAGCAGGGGGCCCCAGGACACTGAAGCTTTCTTT
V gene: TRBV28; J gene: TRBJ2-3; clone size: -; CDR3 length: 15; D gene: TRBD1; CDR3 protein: CASDDRDRGSRGQYF; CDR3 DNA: TGTGCCAGCGACGACCGGGACAGGGGCTCCCGTGGGCAGTATTTT
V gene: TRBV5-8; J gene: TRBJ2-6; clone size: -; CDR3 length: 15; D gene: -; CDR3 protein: CASSSPGRGANVLTF; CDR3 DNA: TGTGCCAGCAGCTCACCAGGGAGAGGGGCCAACGTCCTGACTTTC
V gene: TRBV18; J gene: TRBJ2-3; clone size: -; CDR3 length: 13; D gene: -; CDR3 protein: CASSPGLTDTQYF; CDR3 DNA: TGTGCCAGCTCACCAGGGCTCACAGATACGCAGTATTTT